This T cell receptor (beta chain) was found in a study of metastatic and nonmetastatic thyroid tumors. On the study more broadly: Comparison of repertoires was carried out across blood and tumor or nodule tissue from malignant and benign thyroid patients.

Overall study results and limits: It was reported that TCR beta diversity was significantly higher in malignant thyroid tumors than benign nodules, in blood and tumor.

Original processing methods: In papillary thyroid cancer, a distant-metastasis classifier was built using CDR3 differences across clinicopathological groups. TCRdb called clones again from the PCR reads with MiXCR. In this record, the V and J calls reflect TCRdb's handling and not the investigators' own analysis. The top ten hold roughly two fifths of the sample, which has tens of thousands of clones, roughly 20% seen once. Thyroid surgery was performed in patients who had received no treatment beforehand. This clone was detected a few times. Its antigen is currently unknown. The TCR sequence derives from a female donor with papillary thyroid cancer or a benign thyroid nodule (not recorded which). Some clones in this sample may be carry-over from other donors' samples. Sample: blood.

CDR3 nucleotides: TGTGCCAGCAGGGAGGTTGGGGGCCGGGCCTACGAGCAGTACTTC. It translates to CASREVGGRAYEQYF. This chain links TRBV6-2 or TRBV6-3 with TRBJ2-7; possible D gene TRBD1, 6 bases. The CDR3 contains 15 residues. Deletions cut 6 bases from V and 2 bases from J, with 17 bases between. CDR1 and CDR2 (germline): MNHEY, SVGEGT.